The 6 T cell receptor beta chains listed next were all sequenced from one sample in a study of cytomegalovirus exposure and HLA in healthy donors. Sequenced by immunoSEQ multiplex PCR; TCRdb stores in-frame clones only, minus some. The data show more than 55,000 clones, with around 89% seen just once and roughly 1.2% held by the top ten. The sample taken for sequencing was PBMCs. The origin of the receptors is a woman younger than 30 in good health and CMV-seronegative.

The DNA of the CDR3 is TGTGCCAGCAGCTTAGCGGCACAAAATCAGCCCCAGCATTTT. This codes for CASSLAAQNQPQHF. The chain employs TRBV7-2 and TRBJ1-5; no reliable D call. Looked up from germline, CDR1 is SGHTA and CDR2 is FQGNSA. V dropped 0 bases and J dropped 4 bases, with 7 bases sitting between them. The CDR3 totals 14 residues.

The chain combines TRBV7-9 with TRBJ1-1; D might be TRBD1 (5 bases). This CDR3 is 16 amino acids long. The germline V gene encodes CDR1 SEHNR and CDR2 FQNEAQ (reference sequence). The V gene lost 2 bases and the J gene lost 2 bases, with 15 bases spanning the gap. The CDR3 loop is CASSLIGAGGNTEAFF. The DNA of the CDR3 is TGTGCCAGCAGCTTAATAGGGGCCGGCGGAAACACTGAAGCTTTCTTT.

CDR3 nucleotides: TGTGCCAGCAGCGCGGGAGTTAGCCCCTACGAGCAGTACTTC. This encodes CASSAGVSPYEQYF. This chain joins TRBV27 and TRBJ2-7, with 7 bases matching TRBD2. The V segment lost 6 bases and the J segment 2 bases; nucleotides outside the gene matches: 7. Germline loops: CDR1 MNHEY, CDR2 SMNVEV (reference sequence). This CDR3 contains 14 residues.

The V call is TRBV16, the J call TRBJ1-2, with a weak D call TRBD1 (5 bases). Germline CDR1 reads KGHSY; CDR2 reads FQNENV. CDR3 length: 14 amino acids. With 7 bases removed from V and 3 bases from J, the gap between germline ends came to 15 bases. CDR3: CASIQGIWDYGYTF. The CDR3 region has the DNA TGTGCCAGCATTCAGGGTATTTGGGACTATGGCTACACCTTC.

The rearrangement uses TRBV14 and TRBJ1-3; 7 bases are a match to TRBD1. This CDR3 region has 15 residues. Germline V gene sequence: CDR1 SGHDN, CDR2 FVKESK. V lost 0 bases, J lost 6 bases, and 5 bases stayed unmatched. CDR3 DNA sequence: TGTGCCAGCAGCCAAGACGGACAGGTTCTAAACACCATATATTTT. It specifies CASSQDGQVLNTIYF.

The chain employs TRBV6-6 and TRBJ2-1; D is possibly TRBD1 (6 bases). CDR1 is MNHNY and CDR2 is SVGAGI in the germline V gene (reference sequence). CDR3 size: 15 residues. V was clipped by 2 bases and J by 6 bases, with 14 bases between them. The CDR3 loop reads CASSYGDKASNEQFF. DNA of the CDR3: TGTGCCAGCAGTTACGGGGACAAGGCCTCCAATGAGCAGTTCTTC.